What follows are 31 T cell receptor beta chains derived from one specimen sequenced in a study of post-analysis software for immune sequencing data. Whole-study findings and limits: Patients used four to six TRBV segments, including TRBV5-6, TRBV5-1 and TRBV20-1, more often than controls.

The antigens for these receptors are not known. TCR beta cDNA libraries had unique molecular identifiers. TCRdb re-called the PCR reads with MiXCR, one entry per CDR3 protein. Of 450,000 to 650,000 distinct CDR3 sequences in the sample, about 40% were seen once. The sequenced sample consisted of blood. The receptor source for this set is a girl aged 5-17 years with multiple sclerosis.

This chain uses TRBV12-3 or TRBV12-4 with TRBJ2-1; the D gene is possibly TRBD2 (5 bases). The CDR3 totals 14 residues. Deletions cut 6 bases from V and 0 bases from J, with 9 bases between. CDR3 in DNA: TGTGCCAGCAGAACAACTAGCTCCTACAATGAGCAGTTCTTC. It is translated as CASRTTSSYNEQFF.

This clonotype has at least ten counts. Possible read error: a much larger clone is one base away. The V gene is TRBV12-3 or TRBV12-4, the J gene TRBJ2-1; a possible D gene is TRBD1 (5 bases). V shed 6 bases and J shed 6 bases, with 12 bases lying between them. CDR3 length equals 13 residues. The CDR3 coding sequence is TGTGCCAGCAGACGTGGACACCGCAATGAGCAGTTCTTC. This encodes CASRRGHRNEQFF.

This rearrangement joins TRBV12-3 or TRBV12-4 to TRBJ2-1, with TRBD2 matching 16 bases. The CDR3 runs 14 residues. After removal of 5 bases from V and 12 bases from J, the junction contained 4 bases not matched to a gene. CDR3 in DNA: TGTGCCAGCAGTCCAGGGACTAGCGGGAGGGCGCAGTTCTTC. It codes for CASSPGTSGRAQFF.

The chain has TRBV6-4 and TRBJ1-2; 7 bases match TRBD1. The CDR3 extends over 13 amino acids. J lost 4 bases, V lost 4 bases, and 3 bases had no gene match. CDR1 and CDR2 (germline): MRHNA, SNTAGT. The CDR3 bases are TGTGCCAGCAGTGTCAACAGGGGCTATGGCTACACCTTC. Translation: CASSVNRGYGYTF.

This chain joins TRBV12-3 or TRBV12-4 and TRBJ2-4; D is uncertain. V was pared by 0 bases and J by 0 bases, with 12 bases between. This CDR3 has 17 amino acids. This CDR3 reads CASSLAATVIAKNIQYF. The CDR3 DNA sequence: TGTGCCAGCAGTTTAGCCGCAACAGTTATAGCCAAAAACATTCAGTACTTC.

This sequence joins TRBV5-1 and TRBJ2-5; the D is unclear. The DNA end lines up better with TRBJ2-7; the J call may be wrong. Germline V gene data show CDR1 as SGHRS and CDR2 as YFSETQ. The CDR3 is 14 amino acids. This CDR3 reads CASSVKDTNCEQYF. CDR3 bases: TGCGCCAGCAGCGTAAAAGATACGAACTGCGAGCAGTACTTC.

The sample holds a few counts of this clonotype. This chain connects TRBV3-1 to TRBJ2-7; tentatively, D is TRBD2 (5 bases). This CDR3 comprises 14 residues. Trimming left V 3 bases short and J 0 bases short, with 9 bases between. Germline CDR1 LGHDT, CDR2 YNNKEL (reference sequence). DNA for the CDR3: TGTGCCAGCAGCCAGGAGGTGAGCTCCTACGAGCAGTACTTC. Its translation is CASSQEVSSYEQYF.

The chain carries TRBV5-6 and TRBJ2-7; D is undetermined. V lost 0 bases and J lost 7, with 14 bases in between. The CDR3 length is 14 residues. Germline V CDR1 and CDR2: SGHDT, YYEEEE. The CDR3 region is CASSLELSYNEQYF. The CDR3 region has the DNA TGTGCCAGCAGCTTGGAACTTTCCTACAATGAGCAGTACTTC.

The chain combines TRBV5-1 with TRBJ2-7; TRBD1 matches at 7 bases. Germline loops: CDR1 SGHRS, CDR2 YFSETQ. This CDR3 region has 15 residues. V lost 3 bases, J lost 2 bases, and 8 bases stayed unmatched. CDR3 in DNA: TGCGCCAGCAGCTCGTTTGAGACAGGGACCTACGAGCAGTACTTC. It yields the protein CASSSFETGTYEQYF. Filled out from reference TRBV5-1 and TRBJ2-7, the complete variable domain reads KAGVTQTPRYLIKTRGQQVTLSCSPISGHRSVSWYQQTPGQGLQFLFEYFSETQRNKGNFPGRFSGRQFSNSRSEMNVSTLELGDSALYLCASSSFETGTYEQYFGPGTRLTVT.

The CDR3 DNA is TGTGCCAGCAGTCTTCCGGAGACCTACGAGCAGTACTTC. It codes for CASSLPETYEQYF. The gene calls are TRBV5-5 and TRBJ2-7; no definite D call. The length of the CDR3 is 13 residues. Germline CDR1 and CDR2: SGHKS and YYEKEE (reference sequence). Trimming shortened V by 5 bases and J by 2 bases, and 11 bases separated the two germline ends.

This clonotype has at least ten counts. This chain connects TRBV5-1 to TRBJ2-1, with 8 bases lining up with TRBD2. This CDR3 contains 12 residues. The germline gives CDR1 SGHRS, CDR2 YFSETQ. J lost 14 bases, V lost 0 bases, and 4 bases had no gene match. CDR3: CASSLAGGWEFF. The CDR3, as DNA: TGCGCCAGCAGCTTGGCGGGAGGGTGGGAGTTCTTC.

The chain joins TRBV10-3 to TRBJ2-2, with D possibly being TRBD1 (6 bases). The CDR3 contains 15 residues. V lost 6 bases to trimming and J lost 0 bases, with 11 bases between them. From germline, CDR1 is ENHRY and CDR2 SYGVKD. Written as DNA, the CDR3 is TGTGCCATCAGCTTACAGGGATCGAACACCGGGGAGCTGTTTTTT. It specifies CAISLQGSNTGELFF.

The CDR3 here is CSVVLRPQGGEYF. The CDR3 nucleotides read TGCAGCGTTGTCCTCCGGCCTCAAGGTGGGGAGTACTTC. The rearrangement links TRBV29-1 to TRBJ2-7; D uncertain. V gave up 4 bases and J gave up 11 bases, with 21 bases separating them. The CDR3 has 13 residues. CDR1 and CDR2 from the germline V gene are SQVTM and ANQGSEA.

This clonotype has only a few counts. V usage is TRBV7-6 and J usage is TRBJ2-4, with D perhaps matching TRBD1 (6 bases). Near its end, the DNA agrees better with TRBJ2-7, so the J call may be wrong. Germline V lookup: CDR1 SGHVS, CDR2 FNYEAQ. CDR3 length: 14 amino acids. Here the CDR3 DNA reads TGTGCCAGCAGCCCTCCGGGCAGGGGCAGCGAGCAGTACTTC. It specifies CASSPPGRGSEQYF.

The chain joins TRBV10-3 to TRBJ2-1; 9 bases map to TRBD1. V lost 6 bases and J lost 9; bases outside the gene matches: 6. The CDR3 extends over 13 amino acids. The germline CDR1 and CDR2 sequences are ENHRY and SYGVKD. This CDR3 is CAISGTGKGEQFF. CDR3 coding DNA: TGTGCCATCAGCGGGACAGGGAAGGGTGAGCAGTTCTTC.

The J gene is TRBJ2-3, the V gene TRBV12-3 or TRBV12-4; TRBD1 agrees at 7 bases. V was pared by 2 bases and J by 6 bases, with 5 bases of the junction left unmatched. The CDR3 is 14 amino acids. The CDR3 reads CASSLLQGSDTQYF. CDR3 DNA: TGTGCCAGCAGTTTACTACAGGGGAGTGATACGCAGTATTTT.

The chain is built from TRBV20-1 and TRBJ2-3; D ambiguous. CDR3 length: 13 residues. Germline V CDR1 and CDR2: DFQATT, SNEGSKA (reference sequence). The V and J ends lost 5 bases and 3 bases respectively, with 12 bases between them. Here the CDR3 DNA reads TGCAGTGCTGACCCCCTGAGGACAGATACGCAGTATTTT. This codes for CSADPLRTDTQYF.

The rearrangement joins TRBV20-1 to TRBJ2-5; 7 bases fit TRBD2. Germline V gene data show CDR1 as DFQATT and CDR2 as SNEGSKA (reference sequence). With 3 bases clipped from V and 2 bases from J, the junction kept 12 bases outside the gene matches. This CDR3 has 16 residues. The CDR3, as DNA: TGCAGTGCTAGGACGCGGGCGGGGGTCTCACAAGAGACCCAGTACTTC. Protein sequence: CSARTRAGVSQETQYF.

J is TRBJ2-5 and V is TRBV29-1; TRBD2 might be the D (5 bases). The germline V gene encodes CDR1 SQVTM and CDR2 ANQGSEA. Trimming removed 4 bases from V and 11 bases from J, with 23 bases in between. There are 14 residues in the CDR3. CDR3: CSVVSGLNPNEQYF. CDR3 nucleotides: TGCAGCGTTGTGAGCGGACTCAACCCAAATGAGCAGTACTTC. The whole variable domain, filled in from reference TRBV29-1 and TRBJ2-5, reads SAVISQKPSRDICQRGTSLTIQCQVDSQVTMMFWYRQQPGQSLTLIATANQGSEATYESGFVIDKFPISRPNLTFSTLTVSNMSPEDSSIYLCSVVSGLNPNEQYFGPGTRLLVL.

This sequence joins TRBV28 and TRBJ2-5; D ambiguous. In germline, CDR1 is MDHEN, CDR2 SYDVKM. Trimming shortened V by 2 bases and J by 5 bases, and 9 bases separated the two germline ends. This CDR3 comprises 13 residues. This CDR3 reads CASSLVQGETQYF. The CDR3 coding sequence is TGTGCCAGCAGTTTAGTCCAAGGGGAGACCCAGTACTTC.

The chain joins TRBV5-1 to TRBJ2-7; 8 nucleotides match TRBD1. Trimming cost V 4 bases and J 0 bases; bases outside gene matches: 3. Per the germline V gene, CDR1 is SGHRS and CDR2 is YFSETQ. The CDR3 covers 14 residues. The CDR3 sequence is CASSGGQVSYEQYF. The CDR3, as DNA: TGCGCCAGCAGCGGGGGACAGGTCTCCTACGAGCAGTACTTC.

The CDR3 is CASSQLFTDTQYF. The CDR3 region has the DNA TGCGCCAGCAGCCAACTGTTCACAGATACGCAGTATTTT. The chain carries TRBV4-1 and TRBJ2-3; D gene unclear. Germline CDR1 MGHRA, CDR2 YSYEKL. This CDR3 comprises 13 residues. V lost 2 bases and J 2 bases, leaving 5 bases between the germline ends.

CDR3 sequence: CASSLTSGGLTDTQYF. CDR3 coding DNA: TGTGCCAGCAGCTTGACTAGCGGGGGGCTCACAGATACGCAGTATTTT. The J gene is TRBJ2-3, the V gene TRBV7-3; TRBD2 agrees at 13 bases. V gave up 3 bases and J gave up 2 bases; unmatched junction bases: 2. This CDR3 contains 16 residues. The germline gives CDR1 SGHTA, CDR2 FQGTGA.

This clonotype turned up a few times. This chain connects TRBV29-1 to TRBJ2-7; the D gene is possibly TRBD2 (5 bases). The J call could be wrong; TRBJ2-5 is a better fit for the DNA end. The CDR3 loop spans 13 amino acids. CDR1 and CDR2 (germline): SQVTM, ANQGSEA. This chain's CDR3 is CSVVFQRDETQYF. The CDR3 nucleotides read TGCAGCGTTGTCTTCCAGAGGGATGAGACCCAGTACTTC.

This clonotype was counted only a few times. V gene TRBV6-1 combines with J gene TRBJ1-1; the match to TRBD1 covers 9 bases. Looked up from germline, CDR1 is MNHNS and CDR2 is SASEGT. V gave up 5 bases and J gave up 11 bases; unmatched junction bases: 12. This CDR3 region has 14 residues. CDR3 loop: CASSTPSTGGHAFF. Here the CDR3 DNA reads TGTGCCAGCAGTACCCCTTCCACAGGGGGCCATGCTTTCTTT.

The genes are TRBV20-1 and TRBJ2-7; tentative D call: TRBD2 (6 bases). CDR3 size: 14 residues. The germline V gene has CDR1 DFQATT and CDR2 SNEGSKA (reference sequence). The V gene lost 6 bases and the J gene lost 3 bases, with 18 bases spanning the gap. The CDR3 DNA follows: TGCAGTGCCATAAAGGACGGGGGTGGCTACGAGCAGTACTTC. Amino acid sequence: CSAIKDGGGYEQYF.

This clonotype was counted only a few times. The chain is built from TRBV12-3 or TRBV12-4 and TRBJ2-1, with TRBD2 matching over 7 bases. V was pared by 2 bases and J by 12 bases, with 10 bases of the junction left unmatched. CDR3 size: 14 residues. The DNA of the CDR3 is TGTGCCAGCAGTTTAAGCGGCGCGGGAGTTTCGCAGTTCTTC. Its translation is CASSLSGAGVSQFF.

In this sample, this clonotype turned up a few times. This chain joins TRBV5-1 and TRBJ2-5, with D tentatively TRBD1 (7 bases). The better agreement between TRBJ2-7 and the DNA end casts doubt on the J call. The CDR3 runs 14 residues. From germline, CDR1 is SGHRS and CDR2 YFSETQ. This CDR3 is CASSLGQGGHEQYF. The CDR3 bases are TGCGCCAGCAGCTTGGGGCAGGGGGGACACGAGCAGTACTTC.

The chain has TRBV7-9 and TRBJ2-7; D might be TRBD1 (5 bases). Germline V gene data show CDR1 as SEHNR and CDR2 as FQNEAQ (reference sequence). The CDR3 extends over 14 amino acids. V lost 7 bases, J lost 0 bases, and 13 bases lay in between. The CDR3 sequence is CASTPRTGSYEQYF. CDR3 nucleotides: TGTGCCAGCACCCCCAGAACAGGCTCCTACGAGCAGTACTTC.

The chain combines TRBV3-1 with TRBJ2-7; 7 nucleotides agree with TRBD2. The CDR3 length is 13 residues. The germline gives CDR1 LGHDT, CDR2 YNNKEL (reference sequence). The J segment lost 12 bases and the V segment lost 0 bases, leaving 8 bases of the junction unmatched. The CDR3 region is CASSQEGGTHRYF. The DNA for the CDR3 is TGTGCCAGCAGCCAAGAGGGGGGGACTCACCGGTACTTC.

This clonotype was seen a handful of times. One end of the junction fails to match germline, which may point to a read error. J is TRBJ1-2 and V is TRBV3-1; 9 positions agree with TRBD1. Looked up from germline, CDR1 is LGHDT and CDR2 is YNNKEL (reference sequence). This CDR3 region has 13 residues. CDR3 region: CASSPRTGDGYTF. For the CDR3, the DNA is TGTGCCAGCAGCCCTCGGACAGGGGACGGCTACACCTTT.